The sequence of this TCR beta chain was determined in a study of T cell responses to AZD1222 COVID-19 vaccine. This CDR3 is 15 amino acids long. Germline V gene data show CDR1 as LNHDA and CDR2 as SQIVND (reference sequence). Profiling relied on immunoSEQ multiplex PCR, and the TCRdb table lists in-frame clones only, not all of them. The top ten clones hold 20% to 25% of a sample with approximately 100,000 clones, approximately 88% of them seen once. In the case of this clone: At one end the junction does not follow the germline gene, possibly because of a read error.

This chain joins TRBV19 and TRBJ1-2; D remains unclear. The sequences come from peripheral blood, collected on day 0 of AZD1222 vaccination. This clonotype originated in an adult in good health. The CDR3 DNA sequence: TGTGCCAGCAGTAGCCCTGGGCGCATTAACTATGGCTACACCTTC. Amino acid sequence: CASSSPGRINYGYTF.